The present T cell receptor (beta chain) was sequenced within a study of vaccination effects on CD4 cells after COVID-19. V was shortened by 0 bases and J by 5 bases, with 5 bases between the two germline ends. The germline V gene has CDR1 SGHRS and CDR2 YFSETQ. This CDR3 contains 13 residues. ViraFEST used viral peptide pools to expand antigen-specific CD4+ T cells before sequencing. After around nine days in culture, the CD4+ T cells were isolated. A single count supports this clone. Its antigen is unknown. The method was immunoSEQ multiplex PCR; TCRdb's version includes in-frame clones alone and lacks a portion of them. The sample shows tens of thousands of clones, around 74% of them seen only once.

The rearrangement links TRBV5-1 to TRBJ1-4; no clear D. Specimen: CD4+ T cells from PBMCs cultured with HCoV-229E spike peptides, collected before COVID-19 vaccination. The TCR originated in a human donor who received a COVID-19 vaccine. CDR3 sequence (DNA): TGCGCCAGCAGCTTGGTTTCGAATGAAAAACTGTTTTTT. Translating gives CASSLVSNEKLFF.